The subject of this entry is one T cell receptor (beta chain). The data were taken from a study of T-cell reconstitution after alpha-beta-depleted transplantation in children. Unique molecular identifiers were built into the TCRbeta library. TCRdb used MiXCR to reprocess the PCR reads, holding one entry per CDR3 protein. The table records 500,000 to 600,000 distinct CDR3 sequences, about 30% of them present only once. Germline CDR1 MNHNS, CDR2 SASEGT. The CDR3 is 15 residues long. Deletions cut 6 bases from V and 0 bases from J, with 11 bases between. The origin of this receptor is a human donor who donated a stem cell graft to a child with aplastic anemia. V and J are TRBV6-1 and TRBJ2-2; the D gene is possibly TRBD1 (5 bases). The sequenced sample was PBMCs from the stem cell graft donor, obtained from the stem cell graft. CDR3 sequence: CASRQDSANTGELFF. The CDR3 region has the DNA TGTGCCAGCAGACAAGACAGTGCGAACACCGGGGAGCTGTTTTTT.